This TCR beta chain was observed in a study of T cells in Graves' hyperthyroidism and ophthalmopathy. This clonotype was found a few times. Its antigen is still unknown. General study findings and limits: Blood also carried most thyroid clonotypes expanded above 0.001. The model's output predicted ophthalmopathy at a median of about 6.5 months prior to onset.

Amplified regions were TCR beta CDR3 sequences from RNA transcripts. Initially, a first-round RT-PCR of the TCR CDR3 employed the HTBI primer set. TCRdb processed the multiplex PCR reads anew with MiXCR; each CDR3 protein has one entry. Among hundreds of thousands of distinct CDR3 sequences listed, around 15% were seen once. Thyroid ultrasound and orbital computed tomography, with clinical symptoms and serum thyroxine and TRAb, informed diagnoses. The V and J ends lost 5 bases and 5 bases, in that order; junction bases with no gene match: 8. CDR1 and CDR2 from the germline V gene are LNHDA and SQIVND (reference sequence). The CDR3 contains 15 residues.

The V gene is TRBV19, the J gene TRBJ2-5; 10 bases align to TRBD1. This TCR came from a woman under 30 with Graves' hyperthyroidism. The specimen sequenced was blood. This CDR3 reads CASSPGTGVGETQYF. The CDR3 DNA reads TGTGCCAGTAGTCCCGGGACAGGGGTCGGTGAGACCCAGTACTTC. Based on the CDR3 plus reference TRBV19 and TRBJ2-5, the full variable domain is DGGITQSPKYLFRKEGQNVTLSCEQNLNHDAMYWYRQDPGQGLRLIYYSQIVNDFQKGDIAEGYSVSREKKESFPLTVTSAQKNPTAFYLCASSPGTGVGETQYFGPGTRLLVL.